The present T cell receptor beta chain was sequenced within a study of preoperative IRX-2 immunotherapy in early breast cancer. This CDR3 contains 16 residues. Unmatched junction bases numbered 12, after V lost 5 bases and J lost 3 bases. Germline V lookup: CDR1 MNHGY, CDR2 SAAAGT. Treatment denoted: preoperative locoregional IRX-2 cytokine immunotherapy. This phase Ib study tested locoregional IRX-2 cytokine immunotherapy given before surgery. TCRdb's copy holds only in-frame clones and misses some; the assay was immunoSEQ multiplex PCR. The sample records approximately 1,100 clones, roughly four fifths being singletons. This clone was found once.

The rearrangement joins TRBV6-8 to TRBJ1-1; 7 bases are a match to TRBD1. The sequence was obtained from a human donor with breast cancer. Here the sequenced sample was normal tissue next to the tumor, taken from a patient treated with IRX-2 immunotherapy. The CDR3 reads CASSVDRVSYDTEAFF. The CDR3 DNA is TGTGCCAGCAGTGTCGACAGGGTAAGTTATGACACTGAAGCTTTCTTT.